Below, 23 T cell receptor beta chains from the same sample are listed, as sequenced in a study of T cell changes during pregnancy in multiple sclerosis. Here immunoSEQ multiplex PCR was the method, and the copy in TCRdb shows in-frame clones only, minus some. The sample holds approximately 30,000 clones, around nine tenths seen once. This sample comprised CD8+ T cells from peripheral blood mononuclear cells, obtained in the second trimester of pregnancy. These receptors were obtained from a female donor with multiple sclerosis, enrolled in a pregnancy study.

This sequence joins TRBV5-1 and TRBJ2-1; 9 nucleotides match TRBD1. The CDR3 consists of 17 residues. V shed 3 bases and J 7 bases; nucleotides not matched to a gene: 14. Germline loops: CDR1 SGHRS, CDR2 YFSETQ. The CDR3, as DNA: TGCGCCAGCAGCTGGCTTCGGACAGGGGCGACTGTGAATGAGCAGTTCTTC. This codes for CASSWLRTGATVNEQFF.

The V and J genes are TRBV4-3 and TRBJ1-2; 8 bases agree with TRBD1. The V segment lost 0 bases and the J segment 5 bases; nucleotides outside the gene matches: 5. The CDR3 loop spans 15 amino acids. Germline CDR1 reads LGHNA; CDR2 reads YSLEER. In DNA form, the CDR3 reads TGCGCCAGCAGCCAAGAACTGGACAGGGTTTATGGCTACACCTTC. Translation: CASSQELDRVYGYTF.

The chain joins TRBV6-1 to TRBJ1-5; 9 nucleotides line up with TRBD1. This CDR3 spans 14 amino acids. Per germline, CDR1 MNHNS and CDR2 SASEGT. Germline trimming cut 8 bases from V and 2 bases from J; bases unmatched to any gene: 4. The CDR3 region has the DNA TGTGCCAGCGAACAGGGGGCAGGCAATCAGCCCCAGCATTTT. Protein sequence: CASEQGAGNQPQHF.

The chain uses TRBV11-2 and TRBJ2-3, with a possible D match to TRBD1 (7 bases). CDR1 and CDR2 (germline): SGHAT, FQNNGV. V was cut by 3 bases and J by 5 bases, with 12 bases left in between. The CDR3 sequence is 14 residues long. CDR3 protein: CASSLEGAGDTQYF. In DNA form, the CDR3 reads TGTGCCAGCAGCTTGGAGGGGGCCGGAGATACGCAGTATTTT.

The chain uses TRBV7-9 and TRBJ2-1, with D possibly matching TRBD2 (6 bases). CDR3 length: 15 amino acids. Deletions cut 4 bases from V and 9 bases from J, with 19 bases between. Per germline, CDR1 SEHNR and CDR2 FQNEAQ (reference sequence). CDR3: CASSSPQASASEQFF. In nucleotides, the CDR3 is TGTGCCAGCAGCTCCCCCCAGGCTAGCGCGAGTGAGCAGTTCTTC.

CDR3 in amino acids: CASSRKEGGAGGELFF. The CDR3 DNA follows: TGCGCCAGCAGCAGGAAGGAAGGCGGGGCGGGCGGGGAGCTGTTTTTT. This chain connects TRBV5-1 to TRBJ2-2; D possibly corresponds to TRBD2 (6 bases). The CDR3 covers 16 residues. Trimming cost V 4 bases and J 7 bases, with 20 bases left between them. Germline V CDR1 and CDR2: SGHRS, YFSETQ.

This chain joins TRBV28 and TRBJ2-7, with D possibly TRBD1 on 6 matching bases. V was pared by 5 bases and J by 2 bases, with 13 bases between. CDR1 is MDHEN, CDR2 SYDVKM, per germline. This CDR3 has 14 amino acids. The CDR3 reads CASSTRDIAYEQYF. CDR3 DNA sequence: TGTGCCAGCAGTACCCGGGACATTGCCTACGAGCAGTACTTC. Full variable domain (remainder filled in from reference TRBV28 and TRBJ2-7): DVKVTQSSRYLVKRTGEKVFLECVQDMDHENMFWYRQDPGLGLRLIYFSYDVKMKEKGDIPEGYSVSREKKERFSLILESASTNQTSMYLCASSTRDIAYEQYFGPGTRLTVT.

This chain joins TRBV6-4 and TRBJ1-2; 8 bases line up with TRBD1. Germline values: CDR1 MRHNA, CDR2 SNTAGT. This CDR3 is built from 15 residues. Trimming at V came to 0 bases and at J to 8 bases, leaving 8 bases not matched to a gene. This CDR3 is CASSDSHGTGHGYTF. The CDR3, as DNA: TGTGCCAGCAGTGACTCGCACGGGACAGGTCACGGCTACACCTTC.

The chain combines TRBV30 with TRBJ1-4; D is unclear. The CDR3 loop spans 14 amino acids. V was trimmed by 0 bases and J by 7 bases, leaving 12 bases between them. Germline V gene lookup returns CDR1 GTSNPN and CDR2 SVGIG (reference sequence). The CDR3 DNA sequence: TGTGCCTGGAGTGTACTCGGGTTGGGTGAAAAACTGTTTTTT. This gives the protein CAWSVLGLGEKLFF.

V is TRBV2 and J is TRBJ1-1; D possibly corresponds to TRBD1 (5 bases). V lost 11 bases to trimming and J lost 4 bases, with 14 bases between them. Germline loops: CDR1 SNHLY, CDR2 FYNNEI. CDR3 length: 12 amino acids. The CDR3 coding sequence is TGTGCCTGCCTCAGGGTGGGCACTGAAGCTTTCTTT. Protein: CACLRVGTEAFF.

This rearrangement joins TRBV5-5 to TRBJ2-1; a weak D match, TRBD2 (6 bases). The length of the CDR3 is 12 residues. Trimming took 3 bases from V and 10 from J, leaving 11 bases between them. The germline gives CDR1 SGHKS, CDR2 YYEKEE (reference sequence). The CDR3 region is CASSWGVREQFF. The CDR3 DNA reads as TGTGCCAGCAGCTGGGGGGTGAGGGAGCAGTTCTTC.

This sequence joins TRBV30 and TRBJ2-7; D is unresolved. The CDR3 consists of 12 residues. Germline values: CDR1 GTSNPN, CDR2 SVGIG (reference sequence). The germline V and J ends were trimmed by 0 bases and 1 base, with 4 bases remaining between them. The CDR3: CAWSVRSYEQYF. CDR3 coding DNA: TGTGCCTGGAGTGTACGGTCCTACGAGCAGTACTTC. Based on the CDR3 plus reference TRBV30 and TRBJ2-7, the full variable domain is SQTIHQWPATLVQPVGSPLSLECTVEGTSNPNLYWYRQAAGRGLQLLFYSVGIGQISSEVPQNLSASRPQDRQFILSSKKLLLSDSGFYLCAWSVRSYEQYFGPGTRLTVT.

The V call is TRBV7-8, the J call TRBJ1-1; 7 bases are shared with TRBD1. CDR1 and CDR2 (germline): SGHVS, FQNEAQ. Losses at the gene ends were 4 bases for V and 6 bases for J; bases not matched to a gene: 8. The CDR3 spans 14 residues. The CDR3 region is CASSSHRGRSEAFF. DNA of the CDR3: TGTGCCAGCAGCTCGCACAGGGGAAGGTCTGAAGCTTTCTTT.

The chain joins TRBV4-2 to TRBJ2-1; 10 bases fit TRBD1. The CDR3 sequence is 18 residues long. CDR1 is LGHNA and CDR2 is YNFKEQ in the germline V gene. Germline trimming cut 3 bases from V and 6 bases from J; bases unmatched to any gene: 14. CDR3 sequence reads: CASSHPPRGTGVSNEQFF. CDR3 DNA: TGTGCCAGCAGCCATCCTCCTAGGGGGACAGGGGTTTCCAATGAGCAGTTCTTC.

CDR3 sequence reads: CASSQDHRQANTEAFF. The CDR3 region has the DNA TGCGCCAGCAGCCAAGATCACCGACAGGCTAACACTGAAGCTTTCTTT. The chain is built from TRBV4-1 and TRBJ1-1; D may be TRBD1 (6 bases). V gave up 0 bases and J gave up 2 bases, with 13 bases separating them. This CDR3 spans 16 amino acids. Per the germline V gene, CDR1 is MGHRA and CDR2 is YSYEKL.

This clone came up a few times. The chain employs TRBV4-2 and TRBJ2-1; 10 positions agree with TRBD2. The CDR3 sequence is 16 residues long. Looked up from germline, CDR1 is LGHNA and CDR2 is YNFKEQ. With 0 bases clipped from V and 10 bases from J, the junction kept 9 bases outside the gene matches. In DNA form, the CDR3 reads TGTGCCAGCAGCCAAGAAGGGAGCGGGGGGGCGTTGGAGCAGTTCTTC. Translation: CASSQEGSGGALEQFF.

V is TRBV11-1 and J is TRBJ2-7, with 7 bases aligning to TRBD2. The V gene's germline CDR1 is SGHAT and CDR2 FQDESV (reference sequence). The CDR3 is 14 amino acids. J lost 4 bases, V lost 1 base, and 4 bases had no gene match. CDR3 sequence: CASSLEAGEYEQYF. CDR3 nucleotides: TGTGCCAGCAGCTTAGAGGCGGGGGAGTACGAGCAGTACTTC. Full variable domain (outside the CDR3, taken from reference TRBV11-1 and TRBJ2-7): EAEVAQSPRYKITEKSQAVAFWCDPISGHATLYWYRQILGQGPELLVQFQDESVVDDSQLPKDRFSAERLKGVDSTLKIQPAELGDSAMYLCASSLEAGEYEQYFGPGTRLTVT.

The chain employs TRBV9 and TRBJ2-7; D remains unclear. V lost 4 bases to trimming and J lost 4 bases, with 9 bases between them. CDR1 is SGDLS and CDR2 is YYNGEE in the germline V gene. The CDR3 has 12 residues. CDR3 sequence reads: CASSPGLYEQYF. The CDR3 coding sequence is TGTGCCAGCAGCCCCGGGTTGTACGAGCAGTACTTC.

The rearrangement uses TRBV6-4 and TRBJ2-7; 12 bases fit TRBD2. V shed 3 bases, J shed 2 bases, and the junction held 2 bases outside the gene matches. This CDR3 spans 15 amino acids. Germline CDR1 is MRHNA and CDR2 is SNTAGT. The CDR3 bases are TGTGCCAGCAGTGAAGCTAGCGGGGGGGCCTACGAGCAGTACTTC. It yields the protein CASSEASGGAYEQYF.

This sequence joins TRBV7-2 and TRBJ1-5, with D tentatively TRBD1 (5 bases). The germline gives CDR1 SGHTA, CDR2 FQGNSA. The CDR3 contains 16 residues. V was shortened by 1 base and J by 6 bases, with 16 bases between the two germline ends. DNA of the CDR3: TGTGCCAGCAGCTTAGGGGGCGACATAAGGGTTCAGCCCCAGCATTTT. This translates into CASSLGGDIRVQPQHF.

The gene calls are TRBV7-9 and TRBJ2-1; TRBD2 matches 15 bases. Trimming took 5 bases from V and 8 from J; bases not matched to a gene: 4. The CDR3 contains 15 residues. The germline CDR1 and CDR2 sequences are SEHNR and FQNEAQ (reference sequence). CDR3 amino acids: CASSVRTSGGDEQFF. DNA of the CDR3: TGTGCCAGCAGCGTTCGGACTAGCGGGGGGGATGAGCAGTTCTTC.

This clone appeared a few times. The J gene is TRBJ1-6, the V gene TRBV6-5; 8 bases match TRBD1. The CDR3 is 14 amino acids. After removal of 6 bases from V and 7 bases from J, the junction contained 5 bases not matched to a gene. Looked up from germline, CDR1 is MNHEY and CDR2 is SVGAGI. CDR3 in amino acids: CASSTTGGNSPLHF. DNA of the CDR3: TGTGCCAGCAGCACTACAGGGGGGAATTCACCCCTCCACTTT.

This clone showed up just once. The gene calls are TRBV10-3 and TRBJ2-3; D is unclear. Germline CDR1 ENHRY, CDR2 SYGVKD. The CDR3 length is 15 residues. V was clipped by 3 bases and J by 4 bases, with 14 bases between them. The CDR3 coding sequence is TGTGCCATCAGTGAAGGCCCGATAGAGGCAGATACGCAGTATTTT. This translates into CAISEGPIEADTQYF.